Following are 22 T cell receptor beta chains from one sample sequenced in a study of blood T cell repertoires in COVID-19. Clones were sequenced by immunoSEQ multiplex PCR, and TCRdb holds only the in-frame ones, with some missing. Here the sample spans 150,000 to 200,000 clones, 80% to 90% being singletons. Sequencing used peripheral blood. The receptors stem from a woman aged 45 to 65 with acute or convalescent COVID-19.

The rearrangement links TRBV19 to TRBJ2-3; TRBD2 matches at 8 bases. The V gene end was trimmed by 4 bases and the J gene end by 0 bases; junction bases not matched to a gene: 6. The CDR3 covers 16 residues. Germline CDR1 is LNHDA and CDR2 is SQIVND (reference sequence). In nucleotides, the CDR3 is TGTGCCAGTAGTAGGGGCCAGCGGGAGAGCACAGATACGCAGTATTTT. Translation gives CASSRGQRESTDTQYF.

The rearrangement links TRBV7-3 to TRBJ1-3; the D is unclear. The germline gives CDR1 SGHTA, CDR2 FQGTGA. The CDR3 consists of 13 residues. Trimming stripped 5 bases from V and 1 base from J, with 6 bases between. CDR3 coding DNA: TGTGCCAGCAGCGCGTTGTCTGGAAACACCATATATTTT. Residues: CASSALSGNTIYF.

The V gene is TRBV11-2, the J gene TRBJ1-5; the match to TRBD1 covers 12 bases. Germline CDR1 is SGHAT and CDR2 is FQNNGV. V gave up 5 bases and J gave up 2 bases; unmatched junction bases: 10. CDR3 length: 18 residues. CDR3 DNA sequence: TGTGCCAGCAGCGGAGGGACAGGGGGCCCCCGTGGCAATCAGCCCCAGCATTTT. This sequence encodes CASSGGTGGPRGNQPQHF.

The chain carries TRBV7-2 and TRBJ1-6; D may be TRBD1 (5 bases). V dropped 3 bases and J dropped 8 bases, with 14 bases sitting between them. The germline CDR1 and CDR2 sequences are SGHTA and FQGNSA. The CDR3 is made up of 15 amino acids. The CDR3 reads CASSFQQVGDSPLHF. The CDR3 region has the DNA TGTGCCAGCAGCTTCCAACAGGTTGGGGATTCACCCCTCCACTTT.

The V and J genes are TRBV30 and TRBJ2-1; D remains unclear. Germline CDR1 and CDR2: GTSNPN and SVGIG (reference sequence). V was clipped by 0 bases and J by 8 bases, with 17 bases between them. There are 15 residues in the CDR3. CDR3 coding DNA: TGTGCCTGGAGTGTACCTAGACGATTTTACGATGAGCAGTTCTTC. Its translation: CAWSVPRRFYDEQFF.

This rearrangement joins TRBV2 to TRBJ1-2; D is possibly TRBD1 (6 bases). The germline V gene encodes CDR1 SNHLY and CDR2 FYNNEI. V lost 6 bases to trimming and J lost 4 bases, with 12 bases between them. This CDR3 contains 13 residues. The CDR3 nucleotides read TGTGCCAGCAGAGTACAGGGTCCCTATGGCTACACCTTC. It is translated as CASRVQGPYGYTF.

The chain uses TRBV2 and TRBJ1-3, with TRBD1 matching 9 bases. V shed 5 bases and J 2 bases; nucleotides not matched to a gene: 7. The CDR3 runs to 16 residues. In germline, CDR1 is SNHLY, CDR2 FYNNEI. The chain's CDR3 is CASSPHRQGAGNTIYF. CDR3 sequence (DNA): TGTGCCAGCAGTCCTCATCGACAGGGGGCTGGAAACACCATATATTTT.

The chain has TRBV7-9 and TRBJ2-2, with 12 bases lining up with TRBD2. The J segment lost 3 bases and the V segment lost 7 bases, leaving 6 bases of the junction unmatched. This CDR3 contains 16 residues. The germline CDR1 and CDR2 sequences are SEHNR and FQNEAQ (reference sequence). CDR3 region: CASTRLAGVDTGELFF. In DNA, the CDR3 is TGTGCCAGCACCAGACTAGCGGGAGTCGACACCGGGGAGCTGTTTTTT.

CDR3: CASKISGGGYGYTF. In nucleotides, the CDR3 is TGTGCCAGCAAAATTTCAGGGGGCGGCTATGGCTACACCTTC. The chain links TRBV6-5 to TRBJ1-2; 8 bases match TRBD1. Per the germline V gene, CDR1 is MNHEY and CDR2 is SVGAGI. The CDR3 loop spans 14 amino acids. The V and J ends lost 7 bases and 4 bases, in that order; junction bases with no gene match: 8.

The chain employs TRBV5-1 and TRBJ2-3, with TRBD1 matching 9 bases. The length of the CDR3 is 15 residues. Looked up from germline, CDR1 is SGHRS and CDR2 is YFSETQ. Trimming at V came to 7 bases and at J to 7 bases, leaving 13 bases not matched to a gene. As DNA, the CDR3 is TGCGCCAGCGGGTTTGGGGACAGGGATTTGAATACGCAGTATTTT. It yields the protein CASGFGDRDLNTQYF.

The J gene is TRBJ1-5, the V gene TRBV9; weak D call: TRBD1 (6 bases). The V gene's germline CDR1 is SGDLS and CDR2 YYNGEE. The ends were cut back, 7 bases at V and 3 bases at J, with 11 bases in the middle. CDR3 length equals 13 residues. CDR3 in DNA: TGTGCCAGCGGGGGCGGCCCCAATCAGCCCCAGCATTTT. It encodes CASGGGPNQPQHF.

CDR3 sequence (DNA): TGTGCCAGCAGCTTAGAAAGAGGGACTAGCGGGTTCATGGAGACCCAGTACTTC. This gives the protein CASSLERGTSGFMETQYF. The chain employs TRBV7-6 and TRBJ2-5; 12 bases align to TRBD2. CDR1 and CDR2 from the germline V gene are SGHVS and FNYEAQ. J was trimmed by 5 bases and V by 1 base; bases with no gene match: 11. The CDR3 has 18 amino acids.

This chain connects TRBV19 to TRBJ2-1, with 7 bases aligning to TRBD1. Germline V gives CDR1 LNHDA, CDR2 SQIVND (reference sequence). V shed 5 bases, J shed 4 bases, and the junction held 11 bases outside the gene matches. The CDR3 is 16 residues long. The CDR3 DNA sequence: TGTGCCAGTAGTGAAGACAGGGCGAGCCCGTACAATGAGCAGTTCTTC. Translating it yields CASSEDRASPYNEQFF.

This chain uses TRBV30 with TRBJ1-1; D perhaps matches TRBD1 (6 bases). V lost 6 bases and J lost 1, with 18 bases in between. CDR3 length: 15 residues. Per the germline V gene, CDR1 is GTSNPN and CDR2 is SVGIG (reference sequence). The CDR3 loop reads CACPGGARGNTEAFF. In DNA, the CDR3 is TGTGCCTGTCCCGGGGGGGCCCGAGGGAACACTGAAGCTTTCTTT.

Here the CDR3 DNA reads TGTGCCTGGAGTGTACGACGGGGAGCACAAGAGACCCAGTACTTC. As protein: CAWSVRRGAQETQYF. This chain connects TRBV30 to TRBJ2-5, with TRBD2 as a possible D gene (5 bases). This CDR3 has 15 amino acids. CDR1 is GTSNPN and CDR2 is SVGIG in the germline V gene (reference sequence). V was pared by 0 bases and J by 2 bases, with 13 bases between.

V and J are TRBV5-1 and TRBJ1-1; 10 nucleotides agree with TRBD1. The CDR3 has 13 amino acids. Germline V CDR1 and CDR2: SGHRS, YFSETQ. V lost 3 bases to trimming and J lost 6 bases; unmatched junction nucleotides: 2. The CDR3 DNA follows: TGCGCCAGCAGCTCCGGACAGGGGGCTGAAGCTTTCTTT. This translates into CASSSGQGAEAFF.

The CDR3 is CASSLGWGGDQPQHF. CDR3 nucleotides: TGCGCCAGCAGCTTGGGGTGGGGAGGGGATCAGCCCCAGCATTTT. The chain couples TRBV5-1 to TRBJ1-5; a possible D gene is TRBD1 (5 bases). The V end lost 0 bases, the J end lost 5 bases, and 12 bases lay between the germline ends. The CDR3 totals 15 residues. Germline V gives CDR1 SGHRS, CDR2 YFSETQ.

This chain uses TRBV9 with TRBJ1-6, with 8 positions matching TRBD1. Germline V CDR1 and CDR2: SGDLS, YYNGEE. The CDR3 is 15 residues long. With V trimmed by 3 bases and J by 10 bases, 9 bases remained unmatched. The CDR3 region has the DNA TGTGCCAGCAGCGCAAAGACAGGGGCAGGGTCACCCCTCCACTTT. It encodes CASSAKTGAGSPLHF.

CDR3 nucleotide sequence: TGTGCCAGCATCAAAAAGATAGGGAGGGTAGGCAATCAGCCCCAGCATTTT. It translates to CASIKKIGRVGNQPQHF. The rearrangement joins TRBV21-1 to TRBJ1-5. TRBV21-1 constitutes a pseudogene. The CDR3 runs 17 residues.

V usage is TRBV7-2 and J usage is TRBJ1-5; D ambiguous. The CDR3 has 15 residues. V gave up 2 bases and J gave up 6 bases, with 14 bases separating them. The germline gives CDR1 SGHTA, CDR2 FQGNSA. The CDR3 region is CASSLTSAGLQPQHF. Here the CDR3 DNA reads TGTGCCAGCAGCTTAACGTCGGCAGGCCTTCAGCCCCAGCATTTT.

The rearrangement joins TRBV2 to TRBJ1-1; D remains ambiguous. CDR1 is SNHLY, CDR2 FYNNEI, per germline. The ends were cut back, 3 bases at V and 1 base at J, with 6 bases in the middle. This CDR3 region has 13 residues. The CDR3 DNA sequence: TGTGCCAGCAGTGACCCGAGGAACACTGAAGCTTTCTTT. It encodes CASSDPRNTEAFF.

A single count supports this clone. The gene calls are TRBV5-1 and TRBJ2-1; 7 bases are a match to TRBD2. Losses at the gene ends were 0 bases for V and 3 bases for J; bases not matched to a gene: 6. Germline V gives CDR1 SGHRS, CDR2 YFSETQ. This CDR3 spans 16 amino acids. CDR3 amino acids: CASSLGQRGVYNEQFF. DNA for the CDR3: TGCGCCAGCAGCTTGGGCCAGCGGGGCGTCTACAATGAGCAGTTCTTC.